This T cell receptor beta chain was identified during a study of blood T cell repertoires in COVID-19. Across the study: PBMCs, B-cell-depleted T cells, or T cells were the source of the cDNA or gDNA that made up the material.

Profiled with immunoSEQ multiplex PCR; TCRdb holds only in-frame clones, not every one. The sample shows 220,000 or so clones, just under 85% of them seen only once. Per the germline V gene, CDR1 is SGDLS and CDR2 is YYNGEE. V gave up 3 bases and J gave up 5 bases, with 29 bases separating them. The length of the CDR3 is 19 residues. This receptor was identified in a woman at least 80 years old with acute or convalescent COVID-19. V is TRBV9 and J is TRBJ2-5, with D maybe TRBD2 (6 bases). The specimen was peripheral blood. DNA for the CDR3: TGTGCCAGCAGCGGCGGACACGTCGGGAGCTACCAAACGGCCGAGACCCAGTACTTC. As protein: CASSGGHVGSYQTAETQYF.